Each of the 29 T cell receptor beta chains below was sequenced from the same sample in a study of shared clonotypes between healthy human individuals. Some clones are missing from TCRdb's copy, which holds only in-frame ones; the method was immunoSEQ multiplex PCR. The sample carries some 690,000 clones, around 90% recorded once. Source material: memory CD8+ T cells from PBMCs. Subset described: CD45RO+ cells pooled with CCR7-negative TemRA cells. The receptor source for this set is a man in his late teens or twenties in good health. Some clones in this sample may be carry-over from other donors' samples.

The CDR3 region has the DNA TGTGCCAGCAGTTATGGGGGCACAGATACGCAGTATTTT. Translation: CASSYGGTDTQYF. The V call is TRBV27, the J call TRBJ2-3; D is uncertain. The germline V gene encodes CDR1 MNHEY and CDR2 SMNVEV (reference sequence). This CDR3 region has 13 residues. Trimming removed 4 bases at V and 1 base at J, with 6 bases between.

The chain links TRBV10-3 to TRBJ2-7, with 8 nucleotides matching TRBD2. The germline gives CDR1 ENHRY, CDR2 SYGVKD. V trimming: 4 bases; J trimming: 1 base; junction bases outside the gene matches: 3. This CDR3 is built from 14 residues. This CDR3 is CAISGAGESYEQYF. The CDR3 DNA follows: TGTGCCATCAGTGGAGCGGGAGAGTCCTACGAGCAGTACTTC.

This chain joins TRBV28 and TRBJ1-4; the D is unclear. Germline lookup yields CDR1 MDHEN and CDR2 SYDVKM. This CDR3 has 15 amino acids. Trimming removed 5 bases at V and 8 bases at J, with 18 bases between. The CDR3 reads CASSPRANRREKLFF. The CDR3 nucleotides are TGTGCCAGCAGTCCCCGGGCCAATAGAAGGGAAAAACTGTTTTTT.

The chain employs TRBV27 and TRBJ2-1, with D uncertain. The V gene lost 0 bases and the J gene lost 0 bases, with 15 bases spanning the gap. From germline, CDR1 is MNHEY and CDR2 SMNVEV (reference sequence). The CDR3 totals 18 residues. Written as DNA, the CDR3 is TGTGCCAGCAGTTTATCGTTACCGTTATTAAGCTCCTACAATGAGCAGTTCTTC. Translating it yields CASSLSLPLLSSYNEQFF.

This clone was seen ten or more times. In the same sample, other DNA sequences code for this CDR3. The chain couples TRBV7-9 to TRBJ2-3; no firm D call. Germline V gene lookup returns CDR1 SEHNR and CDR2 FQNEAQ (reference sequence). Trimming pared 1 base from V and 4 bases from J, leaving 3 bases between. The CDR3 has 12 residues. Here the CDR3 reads CASSLGPDTQYF. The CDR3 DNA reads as TGTGCCAGCAGCTTAGGTCCAGATACGCAGTATTTT.

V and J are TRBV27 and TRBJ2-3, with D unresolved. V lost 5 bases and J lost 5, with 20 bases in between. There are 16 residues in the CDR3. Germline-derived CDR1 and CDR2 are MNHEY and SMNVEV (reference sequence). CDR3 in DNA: TGTGCCAGCAGTCCCCGAGACCGGGCCCCCGAAGATACGCAGTATTTT. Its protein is CASSPRDRAPEDTQYF.

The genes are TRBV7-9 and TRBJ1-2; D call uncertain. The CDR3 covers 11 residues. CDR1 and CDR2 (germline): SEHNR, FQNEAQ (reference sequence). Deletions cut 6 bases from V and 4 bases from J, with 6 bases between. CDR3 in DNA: TGTGCCAGCAGACGGGGCTATGGCTACACCTTC. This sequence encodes CASRRGYGYTF.

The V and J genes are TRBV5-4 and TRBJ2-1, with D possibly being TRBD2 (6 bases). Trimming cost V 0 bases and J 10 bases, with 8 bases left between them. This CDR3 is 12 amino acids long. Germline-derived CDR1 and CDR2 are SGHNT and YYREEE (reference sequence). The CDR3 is CASSLGDFEQFF. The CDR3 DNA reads TGTGCCAGCAGCTTGGGGGACTTCGAGCAGTTCTTC.

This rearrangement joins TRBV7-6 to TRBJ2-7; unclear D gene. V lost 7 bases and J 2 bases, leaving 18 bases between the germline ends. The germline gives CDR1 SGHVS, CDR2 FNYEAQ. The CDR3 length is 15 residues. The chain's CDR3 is CASNPNTVSTYEQYF. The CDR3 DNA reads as TGTGCCAGCAACCCGAACACAGTTTCGACCTACGAGCAGTACTTC.

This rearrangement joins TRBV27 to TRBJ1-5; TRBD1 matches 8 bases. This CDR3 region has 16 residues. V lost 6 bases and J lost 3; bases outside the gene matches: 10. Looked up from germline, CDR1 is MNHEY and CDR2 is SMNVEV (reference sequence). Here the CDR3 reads CASREGGQEHNQPQHF. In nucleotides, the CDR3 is TGTGCCAGCAGGGAAGGGGGACAGGAACACAATCAGCCCCAGCATTTT.

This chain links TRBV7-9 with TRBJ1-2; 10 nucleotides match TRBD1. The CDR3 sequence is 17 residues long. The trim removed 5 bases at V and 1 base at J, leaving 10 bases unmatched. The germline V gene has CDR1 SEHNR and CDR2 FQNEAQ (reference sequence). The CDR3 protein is CASSPEADRGFNYGYTF. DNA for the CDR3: TGTGCCAGCAGCCCCGAGGCGGACAGGGGGTTTAACTATGGCTACACCTTC.

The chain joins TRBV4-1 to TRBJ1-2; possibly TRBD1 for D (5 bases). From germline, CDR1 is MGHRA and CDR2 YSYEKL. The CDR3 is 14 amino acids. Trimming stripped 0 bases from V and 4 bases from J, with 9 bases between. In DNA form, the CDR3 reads TGCGCCAGCAGCCAAGATGGGGGGGGCTATGGCTACACCTTC. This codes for CASSQDGGGYGYTF.

CDR3 in amino acids: CASSERQDRFNEQFF. CDR3 nucleotide sequence: TGTGCCAGCAGTGAAAGACAGGATCGCTTCAATGAGCAGTTCTTC. The V and J genes are TRBV2 and TRBJ2-1; TRBD1 might be the D (6 bases). The CDR3 runs 15 residues. CDR1 is SNHLY and CDR2 is FYNNEI in the germline V gene. Trimming took 2 bases from V and 6 from J, leaving 14 bases between them.

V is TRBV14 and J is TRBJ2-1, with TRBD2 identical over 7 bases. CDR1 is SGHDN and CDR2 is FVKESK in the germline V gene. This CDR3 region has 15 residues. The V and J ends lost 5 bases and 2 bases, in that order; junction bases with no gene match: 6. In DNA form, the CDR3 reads TGTGCCAGCAGCTTACCGGGACTAACCTACAATGAGCAGTTCTTC. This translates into CASSLPGLTYNEQFF.

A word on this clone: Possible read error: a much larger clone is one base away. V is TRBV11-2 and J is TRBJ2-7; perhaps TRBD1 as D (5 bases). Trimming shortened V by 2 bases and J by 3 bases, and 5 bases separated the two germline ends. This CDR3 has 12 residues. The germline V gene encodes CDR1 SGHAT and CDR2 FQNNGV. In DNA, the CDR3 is TGTGCCAGCAGCTTAAGGGGCTACGAGCAGTACTTC. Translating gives CASSLRGYEQYF.

The CDR3: CASSERLDYEQYF. For the CDR3, the DNA is TGCGCCAGCAGTGAAAGACTAGACTACGAGCAGTACTTC. The rearrangement links TRBV10-1 to TRBJ2-7; weak D call: TRBD2 (6 bases). The CDR3 totals 13 residues. V shed 3 bases and J shed 3 bases, with 9 bases lying between them. CDR1 and CDR2 from the germline V gene are WNHNN and SYGVQD (reference sequence).

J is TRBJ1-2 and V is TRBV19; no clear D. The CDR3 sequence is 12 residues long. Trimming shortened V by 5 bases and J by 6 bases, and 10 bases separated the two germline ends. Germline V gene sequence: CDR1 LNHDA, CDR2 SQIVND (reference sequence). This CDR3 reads CASSGPPDGYTF. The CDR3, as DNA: TGTGCCAGTAGTGGACCTCCGGATGGCTACACCTTC.

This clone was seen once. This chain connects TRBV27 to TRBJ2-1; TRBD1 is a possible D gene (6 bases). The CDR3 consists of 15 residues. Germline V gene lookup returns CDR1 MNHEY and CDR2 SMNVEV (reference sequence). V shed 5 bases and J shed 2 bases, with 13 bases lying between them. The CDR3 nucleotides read TGTGCCAGCAGTCTCCCACAGGGCCCCTACAATGAGCAGTTCTTC. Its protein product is CASSLPQGPYNEQFF.

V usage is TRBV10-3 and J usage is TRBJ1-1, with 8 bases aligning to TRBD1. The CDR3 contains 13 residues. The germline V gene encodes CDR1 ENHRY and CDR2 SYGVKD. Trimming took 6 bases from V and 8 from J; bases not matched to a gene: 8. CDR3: CAISQGQGAEAFF. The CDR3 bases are TGTGCCATCAGCCAAGGACAGGGTGCAGAAGCTTTCTTT.

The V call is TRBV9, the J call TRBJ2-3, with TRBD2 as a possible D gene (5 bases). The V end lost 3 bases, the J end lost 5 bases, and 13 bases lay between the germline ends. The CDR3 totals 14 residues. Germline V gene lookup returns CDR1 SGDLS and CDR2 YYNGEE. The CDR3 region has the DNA TGTGCCAGCAGCGCCGAGTCCCGGGGAGATACGCAGTATTTT. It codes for CASSAESRGDTQYF.

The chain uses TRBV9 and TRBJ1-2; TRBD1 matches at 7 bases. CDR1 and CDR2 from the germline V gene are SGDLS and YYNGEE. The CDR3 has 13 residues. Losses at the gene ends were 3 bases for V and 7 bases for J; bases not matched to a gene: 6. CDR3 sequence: CASSGSGGGGYTF. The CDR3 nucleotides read TGTGCCAGCAGCGGTTCAGGGGGAGGTGGCTACACCTTC.

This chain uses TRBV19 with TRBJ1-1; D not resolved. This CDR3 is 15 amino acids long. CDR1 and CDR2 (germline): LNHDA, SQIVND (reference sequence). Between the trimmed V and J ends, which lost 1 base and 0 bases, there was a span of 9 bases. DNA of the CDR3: TGTGCCAGTAGTATAGGCCCGGCCATGAACACTGAAGCTTTCTTT. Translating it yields CASSIGPAMNTEAFF.

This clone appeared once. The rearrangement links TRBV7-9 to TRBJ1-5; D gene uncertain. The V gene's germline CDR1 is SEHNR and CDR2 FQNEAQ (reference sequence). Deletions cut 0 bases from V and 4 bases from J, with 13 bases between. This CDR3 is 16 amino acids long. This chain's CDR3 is CASSLATGRRNQPQHF. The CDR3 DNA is TGTGCCAGCAGCTTAGCGACTGGCCGTCGTAATCAGCCCCAGCATTTT.

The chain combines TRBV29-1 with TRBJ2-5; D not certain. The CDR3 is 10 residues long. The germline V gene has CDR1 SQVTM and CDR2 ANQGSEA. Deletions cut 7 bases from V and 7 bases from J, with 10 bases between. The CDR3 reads CSADPGTQYF. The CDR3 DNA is TGCAGCGCTGACCCAGGGACCCAGTACTTC. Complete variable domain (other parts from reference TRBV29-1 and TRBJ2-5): SAVISQKPSRDICQRGTSLTIQCQVDSQVTMMFWYRQQPGQSLTLIATANQGSEATYESGFVIDKFPISRPNLTFSTLTVSNMSPEDSSIYLCSADPGTQYFGPGTRLLVL.

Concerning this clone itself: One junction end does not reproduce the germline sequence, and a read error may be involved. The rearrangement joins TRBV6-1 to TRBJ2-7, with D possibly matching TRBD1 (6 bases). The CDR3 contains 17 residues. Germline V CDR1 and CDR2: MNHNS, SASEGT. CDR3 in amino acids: CAISGPQSYRVPHEQYF. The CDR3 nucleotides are TGTGCCATCAGTGGGCCCCAATCCTACAGGGTCCCCCACGAGCAGTACTTC.

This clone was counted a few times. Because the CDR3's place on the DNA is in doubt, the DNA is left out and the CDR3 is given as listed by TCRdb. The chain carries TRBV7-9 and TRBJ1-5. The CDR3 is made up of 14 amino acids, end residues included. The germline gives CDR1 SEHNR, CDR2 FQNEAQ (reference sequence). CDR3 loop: CASSSSGGVQPQHF.

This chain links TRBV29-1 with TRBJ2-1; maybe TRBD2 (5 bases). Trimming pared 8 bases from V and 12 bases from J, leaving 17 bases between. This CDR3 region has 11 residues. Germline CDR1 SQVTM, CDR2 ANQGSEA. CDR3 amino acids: CSPWTQLGQFF. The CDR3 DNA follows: TGCAGCCCCTGGACTCAACTCGGGCAGTTCTTC.

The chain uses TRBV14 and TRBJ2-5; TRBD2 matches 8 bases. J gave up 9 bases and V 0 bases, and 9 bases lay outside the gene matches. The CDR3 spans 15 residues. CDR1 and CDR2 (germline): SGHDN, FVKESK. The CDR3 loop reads CASSQDWGLGGAQYF. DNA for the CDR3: TGTGCCAGCAGCCAAGATTGGGGACTAGGCGGGGCCCAGTACTTC.

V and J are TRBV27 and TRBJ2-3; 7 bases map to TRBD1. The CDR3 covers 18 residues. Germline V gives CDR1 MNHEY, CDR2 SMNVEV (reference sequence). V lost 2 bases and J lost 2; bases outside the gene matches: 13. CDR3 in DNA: TGTGCCAGCAGTTTAATATCAACAGGGGAGACTTTCACAGATACGCAGTATTTT. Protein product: CASSLISTGETFTDTQYF.